The 25 T cell receptor beta chains listed next were all sequenced from one sample in a study of blood T cell repertoires in COVID-19. The method was immunoSEQ multiplex PCR; TCRdb's version includes in-frame clones alone and lacks a portion of them. This table holds 100,000 to 130,000 clones, about 85% found once. Sequenced material: peripheral blood. The receptor source for this set is a woman aged 70-85 years with acute or convalescent COVID-19.

The gene calls are TRBV7-2 and TRBJ1-1; D is uncertain. CDR3 size: 14 residues. Looked up from germline, CDR1 is SGHTA and CDR2 is FQGNSA. Deletions cut 4 bases from V and 0 bases from J, with 9 bases between. CDR3 region: CASSSGNMNTEAFF. Here the CDR3 DNA reads TGTGCCAGCAGCTCGGGAAACATGAACACTGAAGCTTTCTTT.

V is TRBV9 and J is TRBJ2-7; 8 nucleotides match TRBD2. Per the germline V gene, CDR1 is SGDLS and CDR2 is YYNGEE. Losses at the gene ends were 3 bases for V and 4 bases for J; bases not matched to a gene: 6. The CDR3 loop spans 14 amino acids. The CDR3 spells CASSAIAGLYEQYV. Here the CDR3 DNA reads TGTGCCAGCAGCGCAATAGCGGGGTTATACGAGCAGTACGTC.

The chain carries TRBV7-2 and TRBJ1-6, with D uncertain. The germline V and J ends were trimmed by 3 bases and 7 bases, with 16 bases remaining between them. CDR3 length: 16 amino acids. CDR1 SGHTA and CDR2 FQGNSA come from the germline V gene. The CDR3 protein is CASSLQALSGNSPLHF. The CDR3 coding sequence is TGTGCCAGCAGCTTGCAGGCGTTAAGTGGAAATTCACCCCTCCACTTT.

The rearrangement links TRBV5-1 to TRBJ1-2; 10 nucleotides agree with TRBD1. The length of the CDR3 is 14 residues. Germline V lookup: CDR1 SGHRS, CDR2 YFSETQ. The trim removed 4 bases at V and 6 bases at J, leaving 6 bases unmatched. The DNA for the CDR3 is TGCGCCAGCAGCGGGACAGGGGTATTCGATGGCTACACCTTC. This gives the protein CASSGTGVFDGYTF.

This clone was detected only a few times. V usage is TRBV19 and J usage is TRBJ1-3, with 8 bases aligning to TRBD1. The CDR3 contains 14 residues. After removal of 5 bases from V and 2 bases from J, the junction contained 2 bases not matched to a gene. Germline assignment: CDR1 LNHDA and CDR2 SQIVND (reference sequence). The CDR3 coding sequence is TGTGCCAGTAGTCCACAGGGGGCTGGAAACACCATATATTTT. It specifies CASSPQGAGNTIYF.

This chain connects TRBV27 to TRBJ2-1, with a weak D call TRBD2 (7 bases). Germline loops: CDR1 MNHEY, CDR2 SMNVEV (reference sequence). Trimming left V 2 bases short and J 4 bases short, with 12 bases between. The CDR3 contains 15 residues. The CDR3 region is CASSLGGGEYNEQFF. The CDR3 DNA sequence: TGTGCCAGCAGTTTAGGAGGGGGGGAATACAATGAGCAGTTCTTC.

This chain connects TRBV19 to TRBJ2-3, with D perhaps matching TRBD1 (7 bases). With 1 base removed from V and 0 bases from J, the gap between germline ends came to 17 bases. The germline CDR1 and CDR2 sequences are LNHDA and SQIVND (reference sequence). The CDR3 sequence is 18 residues long. CDR3 bases: TGTGCCAGTAGTATAGTCATTCCGACAGGGACTAGCACAGATACGCAGTATTTT. Protein: CASSIVIPTGTSTDTQYF.

The genes are TRBV10-3 and TRBJ2-2, with 7 bases aligning to TRBD2. V lost 8 bases to trimming and J lost 3 bases; unmatched junction nucleotides: 6. CDR3 length equals 14 residues. Germline lookup yields CDR1 ENHRY and CDR2 SYGVKD. The CDR3 loop reads CAIRPSGDTGELFF. As DNA, the CDR3 is TGTGCCATCCGCCCTAGCGGAGACACCGGGGAGCTGTTTTTT.

Only one count was recorded for this clone. This chain connects TRBV29-1 to TRBJ2-7; D not certain. The CDR3 runs 12 residues. In germline, CDR1 is SQVTM, CDR2 ANQGSEA. V was shortened by 4 bases and J by 0 bases, with 7 bases between the two germline ends. The CDR3 region has the DNA TGCAGCGTTGGTGGCTTCTCCTACGAGCAGTACTTC. It translates to CSVGGFSYEQYF.

The J gene is TRBJ2-1, the V gene TRBV10-3; unclear D gene. Between the trimmed V and J ends, which lost 3 bases and 9 bases, there was a span of 9 bases. The CDR3 covers 12 residues. CDR1 and CDR2 (germline): ENHRY, SYGVKD. The CDR3 DNA sequence: TGTGCCATCAGTGACGAAGACATTGAGCAGTTCTTC. Translating gives CAISDEDIEQFF.

The sample holds a few counts of this clone. The chain employs TRBV19 and TRBJ2-3, with D perhaps TRBD1 (6 bases). V dropped 4 bases and J dropped 1 base, with 9 bases sitting between them. The CDR3 consists of 14 residues. The germline gives CDR1 LNHDA, CDR2 SQIVND (reference sequence). In nucleotides, the CDR3 is TGTGCCAGTAGTACCCGACAGGGCACAGATACGCAGTATTTT. This sequence encodes CASSTRQGTDTQYF.

The V gene is TRBV28, the J gene TRBJ1-5, with a tentative D call TRBD1 (6 bases). The germline V gene encodes CDR1 MDHEN and CDR2 SYDVKM. The CDR3 totals 15 residues. Trimming stripped 5 bases from V and 3 bases from J, with 14 bases between. CDR3: CASSTPQGYNQPQHF. Here the CDR3 DNA reads TGTGCCAGCAGTACACCACAGGGTTACAATCAGCCCCAGCATTTT.

This clone appeared a single time. This chain joins TRBV7-9 and TRBJ2-7; 9 bases fit TRBD2. The ends lost 7 bases at V and 3 bases at J; junction bases unmatched: 13. CDR3 length: 16 residues. Germline values: CDR1 SEHNR, CDR2 FQNEAQ (reference sequence). The CDR3 DNA follows: TGTGCCAGCAACCGCGGGGGCGGGAGGGGAGACTACGAGCAGTACTTC. Protein product: CASNRGGGRGDYEQYF.

The rearrangement uses TRBV27 and TRBJ1-6; D ambiguous. Trimming took off 5 bases at V and 3 bases at J, with 8 bases between the two ends. Germline-derived CDR1 and CDR2 are MNHEY and SMNVEV (reference sequence). The CDR3 sequence is 14 residues long. CDR3 DNA: TGTGCCAGCAGTACAGATTTCTATAATTCACCCCTCCACTTT. Its protein product is CASSTDFYNSPLHF.

This chain uses TRBV3-1 (or the pseudogene TRBV3-2) with TRBJ2-2, with 15 bases aligning to TRBD2. Germline trimming cut 5 bases from V and 5 bases from J; bases unmatched to any gene: 6. In germline, CDR1 is LGHDT, CDR2 YNNKEL (reference sequence). The CDR3 sequence is 17 residues long. As DNA, the CDR3 is TGTGCCAGCAGCTTAGGACTAGCGGGAGGGTGGACCGGGGAGCTGTTTTTT. It specifies CASSLGLAGGWTGELFF.

This chain connects TRBV6-5 to TRBJ1-1; D possibly corresponds to TRBD1 (6 bases). V gave up 4 bases and J gave up 4 bases, with 19 bases separating them. CDR3 length: 16 amino acids. Germline V gene lookup returns CDR1 MNHEY and CDR2 SVGAGI. The CDR3 DNA reads as TGTGCCAGCAGTTCGAGGGGGGGGATACCCTCCACTGAAGCTTTCTTT. Translated: CASSSRGGIPSTEAFF.

The chain recombines TRBV3-1 (or the pseudogene TRBV3-2) with TRBJ2-1; weak D call: TRBD2 (5 bases). V was shortened by 4 bases and J by 9 bases, with 13 bases between the two germline ends. Germline V lookup: CDR1 LGHDT, CDR2 YNNKEL (reference sequence). The CDR3 is 13 amino acids. This CDR3 reads CASSRGLEPEQFF. The CDR3 DNA reads TGTGCCAGCAGCCGTGGACTGGAGCCTGAGCAGTTCTTC.

The V and J genes are TRBV9 and TRBJ2-5; 10 nucleotides line up with TRBD1. V was clipped by 4 bases and J by 5 bases; unmatched bases: 5. This CDR3 is built from 14 residues. The germline gives CDR1 SGDLS, CDR2 YYNGEE. CDR3: CASSPGTGVETQYF. The CDR3 DNA is TGTGCCAGCAGCCCCGGGACAGGGGTTGAGACCCAGTACTTC.

This chain connects TRBV7-9 to TRBJ1-4; the D gene is possibly TRBD1 (5 bases). The germline V gene has CDR1 SEHNR and CDR2 FQNEAQ (reference sequence). This CDR3 spans 15 amino acids. V lost 4 bases and J lost 7, with 16 bases in between. The CDR3 DNA is TGTGCCAGCAGCTCAACCGGGGGGAAGGGTGAAAAACTGTTTTTT. It is translated as CASSSTGGKGEKLFF.

The rearrangement links TRBV3-1 (or the pseudogene TRBV3-2) to TRBJ2-5, with D possibly TRBD2 on 5 matching bases. This CDR3 spans 16 amino acids. Between the trimmed V and J ends, which lost 0 bases and 2 bases, there was a span of 13 bases. CDR1 is LGHDT and CDR2 is YNNKEL in the germline V gene (reference sequence). CDR3 in DNA: TGTGCCAGCAGCCAAGATGGACTCCCACTACAAGAGACCCAGTACTTC. Translated: CASSQDGLPLQETQYF.

The chain recombines TRBV5-4 with TRBJ1-2, with D unresolved. This CDR3 comprises 14 residues. Germline-derived CDR1 and CDR2 are SGHNT and YYREEE (reference sequence). Trimming removed 2 bases from V and 1 base from J, with 9 bases in between. CDR3 sequence reads: CASSLTGINYGYTF. CDR3 nucleotides: TGTGCCAGCAGCTTAACGGGAATTAACTATGGCTACACCTTC.

The chain carries TRBV19 and TRBJ2-7; 7 nucleotides align to TRBD1. The CDR3 runs to 19 residues. J lost 0 bases, V lost 4 bases, and 18 bases had no gene match. Germline lookup yields CDR1 LNHDA and CDR2 SQIVND (reference sequence). In DNA form, the CDR3 reads TGTGCCAGTAGTAGACTACTGGGACAGTCCGTAAAGAGCTCCTACGAGCAGTACGTC. It specifies CASSRLLGQSVKSSYEQYV.

The J gene is TRBJ2-5, the V gene TRBV18; tentative D call: TRBD2 (5 bases). The V end lost 4 bases, the J end lost 0 bases, and 9 bases lay between the germline ends. The germline gives CDR1 KGHSH, CDR2 LQKENI. This CDR3 comprises 14 residues. The CDR3 loop is CASSLRGYQETQYF. Here the CDR3 DNA reads TGTGCCAGCTCACTGAGAGGGTACCAAGAGACCCAGTACTTC.

The rearrangement links TRBV10-3 to TRBJ2-7; 7 positions agree with TRBD2. V shed 2 bases and J 0 bases; nucleotides not matched to a gene: 4. CDR1 is ENHRY, CDR2 SYGVKD, per germline. This CDR3 contains 15 residues. In DNA, the CDR3 is TGTGCCATCAGTGAGCTTTTAGCGGGCTCCTACGAGCAGTACTTC. Amino acids: CAISELLAGSYEQYF.

This sequence joins TRBV6-2 or TRBV6-3 and TRBJ1-2; 9 positions match TRBD1. The germline V gene has CDR1 MNHEY and CDR2 SVGEGT. The CDR3 has 18 amino acids. After removal of 5 bases from V and 0 bases from J, the junction contained 13 bases not matched to a gene. The CDR3 sequence is CASSDGGTGNSSNYGYTF. The CDR3 bases are TGTGCCAGCAGTGACGGAGGGACAGGGAACTCGTCTAACTATGGCTACACCTTC.